This TCR beta chain appears in the sequencing data of a study of T cells in localized non-small cell lung cancer. Comments on this clone: Its antigen is currently unknown.

Study outcomes and limitations: Heterogeneity stays possible, as sequencing covered only one tumor region. Uninvolved adjacent lung had higher T cell clonality than tumor and all other tissues. In adjacent lung appeared a median roughly 56 of the top 100 tumor clones.

Assay: immunoSEQ multiplex PCR; the TCRdb copy retains only in-frame clones and omits some. The table records around 90,000 clones, around three quarters of them present only once. The receptor comes from a man aged 40-75 years with stage II squamous cell lung carcinoma. This specimen consisted of PBMCs, obtained before any cancer treatment.

In DNA, the CDR3 is TGTGCCAGTAGCCGCGGACCGGGACAGGGCTACGAGCAGTACTTC. Its translation is CASSRGPGQGYEQYF. The chain is built from TRBV19 and TRBJ2-7; 9 bases map to TRBD1. This CDR3 is 15 amino acids long. With V trimmed by 6 bases and J by 3 bases, 9 bases remained unmatched. Germline CDR1 reads LNHDA; CDR2 reads SQIVND (reference sequence). The full variable domain, completed using reference TRBV19 and TRBJ2-7, is DGGITQSPKYLFRKEGQNVTLSCEQNLNHDAMYWYRQDPGQGLRLIYYSQIVNDFQKGDIAEGYSVSREKKESFPLTVTSAQKNPTAFYLCASSRGPGQGYEQYFGPGTRLTVT.